This entry describes one T cell receptor beta chain. Antigen specificity is unknown. Constant-region reverse primers amplified full-length variable regions, followed by semi-nested Nested Universal Primer A PCR. One entry per CDR3 protein, called by TCRdb with MiXCR from the 5' RACE reads. The repertoire holds about 5,800 distinct CDR3 sequences, with roughly 32% as singletons. Overall study results and limits: Tumor Treg TCRs overlapped most with tumor naive CD4+ cells. The TCR gene usage of tumor memory CD4+ T cells clustered together with blood and lymph node memory CD4+ cells and with lymph node naive CD4+ cells.

V lost 3 bases to trimming and J lost 9 bases, with 17 bases between them. Germline values: CDR1 SQVTM, CDR2 ANQGSEA. CDR3 length: 13 residues. The sequence was obtained from a female donor with breast cancer. This chain joins TRBV29-1 and TRBJ1-1; a possible D gene is TRBD1 (6 bases). Sequenced sample: memory CD4+ T cells sorted from a lymph node. The subset is: memory CD4+ T cells, CD4+CD45RO+CD25-. CDR3 sequence (DNA): TGCAGCGTTGACATCGGGGGCGACCGAAAAGCTTTCTTT. Amino acids: CSVDIGGDRKAFF.